These T cell receptor beta chains were read from a single sample in a study of cytomegalovirus exposure and HLA in healthy donors. TCRdb's copy holds only in-frame clones and misses some; the assay was immunoSEQ multiplex PCR. The sample gives 170,000 or so clones, just under 85% of which show up once; 4.8% is in the top ten. The sample was PBMCs. These receptors originate from a girl under 18 in good health and CMV-seropositive. CDR3s include the opening cysteine and the closing phenylalanine or tryptophan. D genes are given only for firm matches. The listing skips clone size in some rows; elsewhere it reads once, few, many or a size class.

v_call	d_call	j_call	clone_size	cdr3_nt	cdr3_aa
TRBV25-1	TRBD1	TRBJ2-5	-	TGTGCCAGCAGTGCACCAGGGGGAGAGACCCAGTACTTC	CASSAPGGETQYF
TRBV5-1	TRBD1	TRBJ1-1	-	TGCGCCAGCAGCGATCAACCGACAGGGCCGAACACTGAAGCTTTCTTT	CASSDQPTGPNTEAFF
TRBV7-3	TRBD2	TRBJ2-1	-	TGTGCCAGCAGCCCCAGCGTTAGCGGGGGGCAACAGTTGGGAGAGTTCTTC	CASSPSVSGGQQLGEFF
TRBV9	TRBD1	TRBJ1-1	-	TGTGCCAGCAGCTACCGGGACAGCAACACTGAAGCTTTCTTT	CASSYRDSNTEAFF
TRBV18	-	TRBJ2-7	-	TGTGCCAGCTCACCAGGGCAGCCCTACGAGCAGTACTTC	CASSPGQPYEQYF
TRBV5-6	-	TRBJ1-2	-	TGTGCCAGCAGCTTATCGACAGGTCAATTAGGCTACACCTTC	CASSLSTGQLGYTF
TRBV4-1	-	TRBJ1-6	-	TGCGCCAGCAGCCAAGATCCCAGGGGTGCCTATAATTCACCCCTCCACTTT	CASSQDPRGAYNSPLHF
TRBV27	-	TRBJ2-1	-	TGTGCCAGCAGTCGTGACAGGTTCAATGAGCAGTTCTTC	CASSRDRFNEQFF
TRBV5-1	TRBD1	TRBJ1-1	-	TGCGCCAGCAGTGACAGGGGAGGGAACACTGAAGCTTTCTTT	CASSDRGGNTEAFF
TRBV18	-	TRBJ2-1	-	TGTGCCAGCGCAAGTAGCGCAGGCTCCTACAATGAGCAGTTCTTC	CASASSAGSYNEQFF
TRBV7-3	TRBD2	TRBJ2-7	-	TGTGCCAGCAGCTTAGCGGGGGGGTACGAGCAGTACTTC	CASSLAGGYEQYF
TRBV29-1	-	TRBJ1-2	-	TGCAGCGTTATGCCCAGGAACGGCTACACCTTC	CSVMPRNGYTF
TRBV6-5	TRBD1	TRBJ1-1	-	TGTGCCAGCAGTTACGCAGGGGGCACTGAAGCTTTCTTT	CASSYAGGTEAFF
TRBV29-1	TRBD1	TRBJ1-2	once	TGCAGCGTTTTGACAGGGTCCTATGGCTACACCTTC	CSVLTGSYGYTF
TRBV5-1	-	TRBJ2-7	few	TGCGCCAGCAGCTCATGGAGGGGGGGCCCCAGATACCACGAGCAGTACTTC	CASSSWRGGPRYHEQYF
TRBV19	TRBD1	TRBJ1-2	-	TGTGCCAGTAGGAATACAGGGGGCGCTGCTTATGGCTACACCTTC	CASRNTGGAAYGYTF
TRBV29-1	TRBD1	TRBJ1-1	-	TGCAGCGTACAGGGGATTATGAACACTGAAGCTTTCTTT	CSVQGIMNTEAFF
TRBV19	-	TRBJ2-1	once	TGTGCCAGTAGTATCCAGGGATTCGTCAATGAGCAGTTCTTC	CASSIQGFVNEQFF
TRBV6-6	-	TRBJ1-6	-	TGTGCCAGCAGTCCAGACACCTCCTATAATTCACCCCTCCACTTT	CASSPDTSYNSPLHF
TRBV4-1	-	TRBJ2-1	-	TGCGCCAGCAGCCAAGATCGAGGAAGGGGGAATGAGCAGTTCTTC	CASSQDRGRGNEQFF
TRBV5-1	TRBD1	TRBJ2-1	-	TGCGCCAGCAGATATACTCTTGGACAGGGCGACAATGAGCAGTTCTTC	CASRYTLGQGDNEQFF
TRBV6-1	-	TRBJ1-6	-	TGTGCCAGCAGCGTGTACAGTAATAATTCACCCCTCCACTTT	CASSVYSNNSPLHF
TRBV11-2	TRBD2	TRBJ2-1	-	TGTGCCAGCAGCTCGGAAAGACTAGCGGGTTACAATGAGCAGTTCTTC	CASSSERLAGYNEQFF
TRBV7-9	-	TRBJ1-3	-	TGTGCCAGCAGCTTACGGGGGGCGCAAGGAAACACCATATATTTT	CASSLRGAQGNTIYF
TRBV5-1	TRBD2	TRBJ2-3	-	TGCGCCAGCAGCTTGGACGGCGGGGGGGCCGGGGATACGCAGTATTTT	CASSLDGGGAGDTQYF
TRBV4-1	TRBD2	TRBJ2-1	-	TGCGCCGCAACGTCTAGCGGGGGCAACTCATCCTACAATGAGCAGTTCTTC	CAATSSGGNSSYNEQFF
TRBV11-2	-	TRBJ1-2	-	TGTGCCAGCAGCTTAGATCATCGCTACACCTTC	CASSLDHRYTF
TRBV7-6	-	TRBJ2-1	-	TGTGCCAGCAGCCAGCAATTCACTACAGGAAATGAGCAGTTCTTC	CASSQQFTTGNEQFF
TRBV19	-	TRBJ1-6	-	TGTGCCAGTAGTATTGGGAAACAGGGAACCTCAAGTTCACCCCTCCACTTT	CASSIGKQGTSSSPLHF
TRBV2	-	TRBJ1-5	-	TGTGCCAGCAGTGAAGGGCCAAGCAATCAGCCCCAGCATTTT	CASSEGPSNQPQHF
TRBV30	-	TRBJ1-2	-	TGTGCCTGGAGAGGAGATAGGTATGGCTACACCTTC	CAWRGDRYGYTF